A selection of T cell receptor beta chains follows, all from one sample in a study of T cells after yellow fever vaccination. TCRdb ran MiXCR on the 5' RACE reads and lists one entry per CDR3 protein. The sample includes about 300,000 distinct CDR3 sequences, 3% to 4.5% of them seen just once. Source: PBMCs, taken 5 days after the yellow fever booster vaccination. The receptor set was obtained from a man younger than 35 who received the YFV17D yellow fever vaccine. CDR3s include the opening cysteine and the closing phenylalanine or tryptophan. Fields, in order: V gene, CDR3 length, clone size, D gene, J gene, CDR3 DNA, CDR3 protein. A D gene is named only where the DNA matches it firmly. Some rows mark clone size as missing; the rest say once, few, many or name a class of expanded clone.

>TRBV7-2|12|.|.|TRBJ2-3
TGTGCCAGCAGCTTAGTTAGGTTTACGCAGTATTTT
CASSLVRFTQYF
>TRBV19|15|.|TRBD2|TRBJ2-1
TGTGCCAGTAGTCCCACGGGGGGACTGTACAATGAGCAGTTCTTC
CASSPTGGLYNEQFF
>TRBV5-1|15|.|.|TRBJ2-7
TGCGCCAGCAGCGGCGGGACAGAGAGCTCCTACGAGCAGTACTTC
CASSGGTESSYEQYF
>TRBV29-1|13|many|.|TRBJ2-5
TGCAGCGTTGTCAGGGGATGGGGGGAGACCCAGTACTTC
CSVVRGWGETQYF
>TRBV6-2/TRBV6-3|15|.|.|TRBJ1-2
TGTGCCAGCAGCACCCGGACAGTTAATAACTATGGCTACACCTTC
CASSTRTVNNYGYTF
>TRBV15|16|few|TRBD1|TRBJ1-6
TGTGCCACCAGCAGAGAGACAGGGGCCTTCCTTTCACCCCTCCACTTT
CATSRETGAFLSPLHF
>TRBV9|15|few|TRBD2|TRBJ2-2
TGTGCCAGCAGCCAACTAGCGGGGAACACCGGGGAGCTGTTTTTT
CASSQLAGNTGELFF
>TRBV12-3/TRBV12-4|17|.|.|TRBJ1-6
TGTGCCAGCAGCCTACTGACGGGGAGCTCCTATAATTCACCCCTCCACTTT
CASSLLTGSSYNSPLHF
>TRBV12-3/TRBV12-4|13|few|.|TRBJ1-2
TGTGCCAGCAGTCCCGGGGAAACCTATGGCTACACCTTC
CASSPGETYGYTF
>TRBV18|17|few|.|TRBJ1-1
TGTGCCAGCTCACCACAAAACAGAGCTCTAATGAACACTGAAGCTTTCTTT
CASSPQNRALMNTEAFF
>TRBV11-1|15|few|.|TRBJ2-3
TGTGCCAGCAGCTTGGCTTATCTGGTCGGAGATACGCAGTATTTT
CASSLAYLVGDTQYF
>TRBV20-1|13|.|.|TRBJ2-6
TGCAGTGGAGGGCAATCTGGGGCCAACGTCCTGACTTTC
CSGGQSGANVLTF
>TRBV5-5|12|.|TRBD1|TRBJ1-6
TGTGCCAGCAGCTTGGAAGCTTCGGGACAGAGCTTT
CASSLEASGQSF
>TRBV5-1|15|few|.|TRBJ1-6
TGCGCCAGCAGCTTCCAGGGCTCCTATAATTCACCCCTCCACTTT
CASSFQGSYNSPLHF
>TRBV4-3|15|few|.|TRBJ1-1
TGCGCCAGCAGCCAAGACCCCAGCATGAACACTGAAGCTTTCTTT
CASSQDPSMNTEAFF
>TRBV7-8|15|.|TRBD1|TRBJ1-4
TGTGCCAGCAGTTCCCGACAGGGACGAAATGAAAAACTGTTTTTT
CASSSRQGRNEKLFF
>TRBV28|12|many|.|TRBJ1-5
TGTGCCAGCAGCCTTCAGGGTCAGCCCCAGCATTTT
CASSLQGQPQHF
>TRBV14|15|few|.|TRBJ2-1
TGTGCCAGCAGCCAAGACCCGGGGGTGGATAATGAGCAGTTCTTC
CASSQDPGVDNEQFF
>TRBV5-6|15|.|TRBD1|TRBJ2-5
TGTGCCAGCAGCTCCCGCGGGACAGGGGAAGAGACCCAGTACTTC
CASSSRGTGEETQYF
>TRBV20-1|14|few|.|TRBJ2-2
TGCAGTGCTAGAAAGGCTCCAATGCCCGGGGAGCTGTTTTTT
CSARKAPMPGELFF
>TRBV4-3|15|few|.|TRBJ2-3
TGCGCCAGCAGCCAAGATCGGGAAGCGGATAATACGCAGTATTTT
CASSQDREADNTQYF
>TRBV5-5|15|.|.|TRBJ2-6
TGTGCCAGCAGCCCAGGGTACTCTGGGGCCAACGTCCTGACTTTC
CASSPGYSGANVLTF
>TRBV15|16|many|TRBD2|TRBJ2-1
TGTGCCACCAGCAGAGAGAGCGGGGGGGCCTACAATGAGCAGTTCTTC
CATSRESGGAYNEQFF
>TRBV20-1|15|few|.|TRBJ2-7
TGCAGTGCTAGAGATCGGAGCGGATACGGCTACGAGCAGTACTTC
CSARDRSGYGYEQYF
>TRBV6-5|13|.|.|TRBJ1-2
TGTGCCAGCAGTTACGCTCCAGCGGTCGGCTACACCTTC
CASSYAPAVGYTF
>TRBV7-9|14|.|.|TRBJ2-3
TGTGCCAGCAGCTTTGTGTCCAGCACAGATACGCAGTATTTT
CASSFVSSTDTQYF